Shown below are 14 T cell receptor beta chains from a single sample sequenced in a study of breast tumors, draining lymph nodes, adjacent tissues. TCRdb re-derived calls from the multiplex PCR reads in MiXCR, one entry per CDR3 protein. This table has some 85,000 distinct CDR3 sequences, roughly 29% appearing once. Axillary draining lymph nodes of breast cancer patients supplied the node samples. The material sequenced was axillary lymph node tissue. The receptors originated from a female donor with breast cancer. Some clones in this sample may be carry-over from other donors' samples.

This clonotype was observed at least ten times. A single base separates this from a much larger clone, so it may be a read error. The chain uses TRBV12-3 or TRBV12-4 and TRBJ2-2; TRBD2 matches 8 bases. This CDR3 has 10 amino acids. The CDR3 DNA follows: TGTGCCACCTTCGGGGGGGAGCCGTTTTTT. Translation gives CATFGGEPFF.

This clonotype was seen repeatedly, ten times or more. The gene calls are TRBV7-2 and TRBJ2-7; a possible D gene is TRBD2 (5 bases). Looked up from germline, CDR1 is SGHTA and CDR2 is FQGNSA. The CDR3 extends over 15 amino acids. Trimming removed 0 bases at V and 0 bases at J, with 9 bases between. In DNA, the CDR3 is TGTGCCAGCAGCTTAGCGCCGGGGAGCTCCTACGAGCAGTACTTC. Protein: CASSLAPGSSYEQYF.

This clonotype was seen repeatedly, ten times or more. The chain has TRBV5-5 and TRBJ2-7; D uncertain. This CDR3 comprises 15 residues. Germline V gene lookup returns CDR1 SGHKS and CDR2 YYEKEE (reference sequence). V gave up 0 bases and J gave up 2 bases, with 12 bases separating them. The CDR3 sequence: CASSLDQVRTYEQYF. The CDR3 DNA is TGTGCCAGCAGCTTGGATCAGGTCCGAACCTACGAGCAGTACTTC.

The chain uses TRBV6-6 and TRBJ2-7, with 10 bases fitting TRBD1. V lost 4 bases, J lost 4 bases, and 7 bases stayed unmatched. There are 15 residues in the CDR3. The germline gives CDR1 MNHNY, CDR2 SVGAGI (reference sequence). CDR3 sequence: CASSWTGGGLYEQYF. CDR3 nucleotides: TGTGCCAGCAGTTGGACAGGGGGTGGTTTGTACGAGCAGTACTTC.

This clonotype was detected ten times or more. The chain is built from TRBV24-1 and TRBJ1-3, with D maybe TRBD1 (6 bases). V was trimmed by 9 bases and J by 4 bases, leaving 6 bases between them. Germline CDR1 and CDR2: KGHDR and SFDVKD. CDR3 size: 11 residues. The CDR3 region is CATGQGNTIYF. CDR3 bases: TGTGCCACCGGACAGGGAAACACCATATATTTT.

This clonotype was seen repeatedly, ten times or more. The V and J genes are TRBV7-8 and TRBJ2-5; 11 bases are shared with TRBD1. Trimming took 6 bases from V and 5 from J; bases not matched to a gene: 8. The germline CDR1 and CDR2 sequences are SGHVS and FQNEAQ. The CDR3 runs to 15 residues. The CDR3 DNA follows: TGTGCCAGCAGAGGCGGACAGGGGGCATATGAGACCCAGTACTTC. As protein: CASRGGQGAYETQYF.

This clonotype was counted many times. V gene TRBV6-5 combines with J gene TRBJ2-7; tentative D call: TRBD1 (5 bases). The CDR3 totals 15 residues. Germline V gene data show CDR1 as MNHEY and CDR2 as SVGAGI. The V gene lost 4 bases and the J gene lost 0 bases, with 13 bases spanning the gap. CDR3 DNA sequence: TGTGCCAGCAGTTCATCGGACACCCACTCCTACGAGCAGTACTTC. This codes for CASSSSDTHSYEQYF.

The rearrangement uses TRBV20-1 and TRBJ2-6; D is unclear. Germline-derived CDR1 and CDR2 are DFQATT and SNEGSKA (reference sequence). The CDR3 is 14 amino acids. The CDR3 nucleotides read TGCAGCGTAAGAGAACAAGCTGGGGCCAACGTCCTGACTTTC. It is translated as CSVREQAGANVLTF.

The rearrangement uses TRBV7-2 and TRBJ1-5, with no clear D. With 1 base removed from V and 1 base from J, the gap between germline ends came to 8 bases. The germline V gene has CDR1 SGHTA and CDR2 FQGNSA. This CDR3 has 15 residues. CDR3 in amino acids: CASSLDSGSNQPQHF. In DNA, the CDR3 is TGTGCCAGCAGCTTAGACTCTGGGAGCAATCAGCCCCAGCATTTT. The variable domain in full, completed from reference TRBV7-2 and TRBJ1-5, reads GAGVSQSPSNKVTEKGKDVELRCDPISGHTALYWYRQSLGQGLEFLIYFQGNSAPDKSGLPSDRFSAERTGGSVSTLTIQRTQQEDSAVYLCASSLDSGSNQPQHFGDGTRLSIL.

The table lists this clonotype with many counts. The gene calls are TRBV7-9 and TRBJ2-7; 11 bases are shared with TRBD1. The CDR3 spans 16 residues. With V trimmed by 0 bases and J by 6 bases, 7 bases remained unmatched. Germline CDR1 reads SEHNR; CDR2 reads FQNEAQ (reference sequence). The DNA for the CDR3 is TGTGCCAGCAGCTTAGCGCCGAGGGGGACAGGGGGCGAGCAGTACTTC. Protein product: CASSLAPRGTGGEQYF. The entire variable domain, with the rest obtained from reference TRBV7-9 and TRBJ2-7, is as follows: DTGVSQNPRHKITKRGQNVTFRCDPISEHNRLYWYRQTLGQGPEFLTYFQNEAQLEKSRLLSDRFSAERPKGSFSTLEIQRTEQGDSAMYLCASSLAPRGTGGEQYFGPGTRLTVT.

This clonotype was picked up many times. The chain links TRBV19 to TRBJ2-7; D remains unclear. Trimming removed 1 base from V and 0 bases from J, with 4 bases in between. The germline V gene encodes CDR1 LNHDA and CDR2 SQIVND (reference sequence). CDR3 length: 13 amino acids. The CDR3: CASSIAPSYEQYF. CDR3 DNA: TGTGCCAGTAGTATAGCGCCCTCCTACGAGCAGTACTTC. The variable domain in full, completed from reference TRBV19 and TRBJ2-7, reads DGGITQSPKYLFRKEGQNVTLSCEQNLNHDAMYWYRQDPGQGLRLIYYSQIVNDFQKGDIAEGYSVSREKKESFPLTVTSAQKNPTAFYLCASSIAPSYEQYFGPGTRLTVT.

This clonotype was counted many times. At one boundary the junction diverges from the germline segment, which might be a read error. The chain uses TRBV20-1 and TRBJ2-7; either TRBD1 or TRBD2 may supply D (7 bases each). The CDR3 is 11 amino acids. CDR1 and CDR2 (germline): DFQATT, SNEGSKA (reference sequence). This CDR3 is CSARREGQWHF. CDR3 DNA sequence: TGCAGTGCTAGGAGGGAGGGACAGTGGCACTTC.

On this clonotype: This CDR3 fails to terminate in the conserved phenylalanine or tryptophan, so it likely reflects a read error. V is TRBV5-1 and J is TRBJ2-3; TRBD2 agrees at 7 bases. The CDR3 length is 17 residues. Germline V CDR1 and CDR2: SGHRS, YFSETQ. The CDR3 bases are TGCGCCAGCAGCTCCGAGATGGCGGGAGTGGGCACAGATGCGCAGTATTCT. Its protein is CASSSEMAGVGTDAQYS.

This clonotype was observed at least ten times. V is TRBV12-3 or TRBV12-4 and J is TRBJ2-7; D gene uncertain. CDR3 length: 14 residues. Deletions cut 3 bases from V and 0 bases from J, with 9 bases between. The CDR3 region has the DNA TGTGCCAGCAGTTTTGAGTGGAGCTCCTACGAGCAGTACTTC. Encoded protein: CASSFEWSSYEQYF.